The 28 T cell receptor beta chains given below trace back to one sample, sequenced in a study of CD8 T cells in ankylosing spondylitis. TCRdb analysed the 5' RACE reads with MiXCR anew, one entry per CDR3 protein. The table has 150,000 to 200,000 distinct CDR3 sequences, 25% to 35% seen once. Material: synovial fluid, either unsorted or a sorted T cell fraction (not recorded which). The receptors stem from a male donor with ankylosing spondylitis.

The chain is built from TRBV4-3 and TRBJ1-6; 8 nucleotides line up with TRBD1. The germline V gene has CDR1 LGHNA and CDR2 YSLEER. This CDR3 is built from 15 residues. V lost 1 base and J lost 7; bases outside the gene matches: 3. The CDR3: CASSQVDRDNSPLHF. The CDR3 DNA is TGCGCCAGCAGCCAAGTGGACAGGGACAATTCACCCCTCCACTTT.

By its share, this clonotype is large. This sequence joins TRBV7-2 and TRBJ1-1; a possible D gene is TRBD1 (6 bases). Germline V CDR1 and CDR2: SGHTA, FQGNSA. Between the trimmed V and J ends, which lost 5 bases and 1 base, there was a span of 11 bases. This CDR3 is built from 14 residues. CDR3 DNA sequence: TGTGCCAGCAGCCCCCAGGGGCAGAACACTGAAGCTTTCTTT. Translating gives CASSPQGQNTEAFF.

This clonotype showed up just a few times. The rearrangement joins TRBV12-3 or TRBV12-4 to TRBJ1-2, with TRBD1 identical over 9 bases. CDR3 length: 16 amino acids. Trimming took 1 base from V and 8 from J; bases not matched to a gene: 11. The CDR3 spells CASSLGLGQGRKGYTF. CDR3 DNA: TGTGCCAGCAGTTTAGGGTTAGGACAGGGGAGAAAAGGCTACACCTTC.

This clonotype was found many times. The CDR3 nucleotides read TGTGCCTGGAGGACGACAGGGACTAACTATGGCTACACCTTC. This codes for CAWRTTGTNYGYTF. The chain recombines TRBV30 with TRBJ1-2, with TRBD1 identical over 7 bases. The CDR3 is 14 residues long. V shed 3 bases, J shed 0 bases, and the junction held 4 bases outside the gene matches. Germline-derived CDR1 and CDR2 are GTSNPN and SVGIG (reference sequence).

The chain recombines TRBV12-3 or TRBV12-4 with TRBJ2-5, with no clear D. Deletions cut 3 bases from V and 4 bases from J, with 6 bases between. The CDR3 has 12 amino acids. The CDR3 region has the DNA TGTGCCAGCAGTTTCAACGGAGAGACCCAGTACTTC. It codes for CASSFNGETQYF.

This chain uses TRBV7-9 with TRBJ2-7; D is undetermined. The CDR3 extends over 12 amino acids. Germline CDR1 SEHNR, CDR2 FQNEAQ (reference sequence). With 1 base removed from V and 9 bases from J, the gap between germline ends came to 10 bases. DNA for the CDR3: TGTGCCAGCAGCTTAGATCAACGAGGGCAGTACTTC. Translation gives CASSLDQRGQYF.

There are many counts of this clonotype. The rearrangement uses TRBV3-1 and TRBJ2-4; D uncertain. The V gene lost 1 base and the J gene lost 5 bases, with 3 bases spanning the gap. The CDR3 totals 12 residues. Germline V gene data show CDR1 as LGHDT and CDR2 as YNNKEL (reference sequence). The DNA for the CDR3 is TGTGCCAGCAGCCAAGTTCAAAACATTCAGTACTTC. It is translated as CASSQVQNIQYF. Full variable domain (missing parts from reference TRBV3-1 and TRBJ2-4): DTAVSQTPKYLVTQMGNDKSIKCEQNLGHDTMYWYKQDSKKFLKIMFSYNNKELIINETVPNRFSPKSPDKAHLNLHINSLELGDSAVYFCASSQVQNIQYFGAGTRLSVL.

This clonotype has a handful of counts. The chain uses TRBV20-1 and TRBJ2-1; 8 nucleotides line up with TRBD2. Looked up from germline, CDR1 is DFQATT and CDR2 is SNEGSKA (reference sequence). Trimming removed 6 bases from V and 0 bases from J; junction bases left unmatched: 7. The CDR3 length is 15 residues. The CDR3 DNA follows: TGCAGTGCACTTTTGGCGGGGGGCTCCTACAATGAGCAGTTCTTC. Its protein product is CSALLAGGSYNEQFF.

V and J are TRBV30 and TRBJ2-3, with D unclear. Germline values: CDR1 GTSNPN, CDR2 SVGIG (reference sequence). Deletions cut 0 bases from V and 6 bases from J, with 1 base between. CDR3 size: 10 residues. CDR3 residues: CAWSVDTQYF. Here the CDR3 DNA reads TGTGCCTGGAGTGTGGATACGCAGTATTTT.

A few counts support this clonotype. This chain joins TRBV6-1 and TRBJ2-7; D gene uncertain. The V and J ends lost 2 bases and 2 bases respectively, with 19 bases between them. Germline V gives CDR1 MNHNS, CDR2 SASEGT. The CDR3 loop spans 17 amino acids. The CDR3 loop is CASSELPSAAVPYEQYF. Here the CDR3 DNA reads TGTGCCAGCAGTGAACTCCCCTCAGCTGCGGTCCCCTACGAGCAGTACTTC.

This clonotype ranks as medium-sized. CDR3 in DNA: TGTGCCAGCAAACGGGACACCATCTACGAGCAGTACTTC. Amino acid sequence: CASKRDTIYEQYF. V gene TRBV7-8 combines with J gene TRBJ2-7; perhaps TRBD1 as D (6 bases). Trimming took 7 bases from V and 3 from J, leaving 13 bases between them. Looked up from germline, CDR1 is SGHVS and CDR2 is FQNEAQ. The CDR3 consists of 13 residues. Together with reference TRBV7-8 and TRBJ2-7, the CDR3 gives the full variable domain: GAGVSQSPRYKVAKRGQDVALRCDPISGHVSLFWYQQALGQGPEFLTYFQNEAQLDKSGLPSDRFFAERPEGSVSTLKIQRTQQEDSAVYLCASKRDTIYEQYFGPGTRLTVT.

Many counts were recorded for this clonotype. The chain combines TRBV6-1 with TRBJ1-5; D remains unclear. The ends were cut back, 0 bases at V and 3 bases at J, with 15 bases in the middle. This CDR3 spans 17 amino acids. Germline V lookup: CDR1 MNHNS, CDR2 SASEGT. The CDR3 here is CASSEAGGRGVNQPQHF. The CDR3 DNA is TGTGCCAGCAGTGAAGCGGGCGGCAGAGGAGTCAATCAGCCCCAGCATTTT.

At least ten counts were recorded for this clonotype. The V gene is TRBV11-2, the J gene TRBJ2-2, with 9 positions matching TRBD2. The ends lost 4 bases at V and 0 bases at J; junction bases unmatched: 12. The germline gives CDR1 SGHAT, CDR2 FQNNGV. CDR3 length equals 19 residues. The CDR3 DNA reads TGTGCCAGCAGCTCCGTAAATAGCGGGGGCCACTCGAACACCGGGGAGCTGTTTTTT. It encodes CASSSVNSGGHSNTGELFF. Variable domain in full (rest from reference TRBV11-2 and TRBJ2-2): EAGVAQSPRYKIIEKRQSVAFWCNPISGHATLYWYQQILGQGPKLLIQFQNNGVVDDSQLPKDRFSAERLKGVDSTLKIQPAKLEDSAVYLCASSSVNSGGHSNTGELFFGEGSRLTVL.

In its sample, this clonotype was seen a few times. The chain has TRBV5-1 and TRBJ2-5, with unresolved D. Trimming took 2 bases from V and 1 from J, leaving 6 bases between them. The CDR3 has 13 residues. Germline V gene data show CDR1 as SGHRS and CDR2 as YFSETQ. The CDR3 nucleotides read TGCGCCAGCAGCTTTGGGGTCCAAGAGACCCAGTACTTC. This gives the protein CASSFGVQETQYF.

This chain connects TRBV2 to TRBJ1-4; 9 nucleotides match TRBD1. The CDR3 is made up of 13 amino acids. CDR1 SNHLY and CDR2 FYNNEI come from the germline V gene. Germline trimming cut 7 bases from V and 7 bases from J; bases unmatched to any gene: 4. The CDR3 sequence: CASKRTGAEKLFF. CDR3 in DNA: TGTGCCAGCAAGCGGACAGGGGCTGAAAAACTGTTTTTT. Full variable domain (missing parts from reference TRBV2 and TRBJ1-4): EPEVTQTPSHQVTQMGQEVILRCVPISNHLYFYWYRQILGQKVEFLVSFYNNEISEKSEIFDDQFSVERPDGSNFTLKIRSTKLEDSAMYFCASKRTGAEKLFFGSGTQLSVL.

This clonotype showed up just a few times. The gene calls are TRBV10-3 and TRBJ2-5; D is perhaps TRBD1 or TRBD2 (5 bases each). V gave up 2 bases and J gave up 2 bases, with 21 bases separating them. CDR3 length: 18 residues. The V gene's germline CDR1 is ENHRY and CDR2 SYGVKD. The CDR3 here is CAISEEKPAPGPQETQYF. DNA for the CDR3: TGTGCCATCAGTGAGGAAAAACCAGCTCCGGGGCCTCAAGAGACCCAGTACTTC.

The V call is TRBV15, the J call TRBJ2-5; D remains unclear. This CDR3 region has 15 residues. CDR1 is LNHNV and CDR2 is YYDKDF in the germline V gene (reference sequence). The V end was cut by 0 bases, the J end by 0 bases, with 8 bases between. DNA of the CDR3: TGTGCCACCAGCAGAGATACGTCGTACCAAGAGACCCAGTACTTC. It encodes CATSRDTSYQETQYF.

Note on this clonotype: A read error may produce the germline difference seen at one junction end. The gene calls are TRBV5-1 and TRBJ1-1; a possible D gene is TRBD1 (5 bases). The CDR3 runs 15 residues. From germline, CDR1 is SGHRS and CDR2 YFSETQ. CDR3 nucleotide sequence: TGCACCAGCAGCCCCAGCAGACAGATGAACACTGAAGCTTTCTTT. Its protein is CTSSPSRQMNTEAFF. Drawing the rest from reference TRBV5-1 and TRBJ1-1, the complete variable domain is KAGVTQTPRYLIKTRGQQVTLSCSPISGHRSVSWYQQTPGQGLQFLFEYFSETQRNKGNFPGRFSGRQFSNSRSEMNVSTLELGDSALYLCTSSPSRQMNTEAFFGQGTRLTVV.

In this sample, this clonotype turned up many times. The rearrangement uses TRBV20-1 and TRBJ2-5; 9 bases map to TRBD2. This CDR3 has 13 residues. Germline V gene sequence: CDR1 DFQATT, CDR2 SNEGSKA (reference sequence). Unmatched junction bases numbered 6, after V lost 6 bases and J lost 4 bases. CDR3 nucleotide sequence: TGCAGTGCCCATCTAGCGGGGAGAGAGACCCAGTACTTC. Translation gives CSAHLAGRETQYF.

This clonotype was detected ten times or more. The rearrangement joins TRBV18 to TRBJ2-4, with D perhaps assigned TRBD1 or TRBD2 (5 bases each). Germline-derived CDR1 and CDR2 are KGHSH and LQKENI. V shed 5 bases and J shed 0 bases, with 14 bases lying between them. The CDR3 extends over 16 amino acids. The CDR3: CASSSGTDLAKNIQYF. The DNA of the CDR3 is TGTGCCAGCTCATCGGGGACGGACCTAGCCAAAAACATTCAGTACTTC. The variable domain in full, with the rest retrieved from reference TRBV18 and TRBJ2-4, is NAGVMQNPRHLVRRRGQEARLRCSPMKGHSHVYWYRQLPEEGLKFMVYLQKENIIDESGMPKERFSAEFPKEGPSILRIQQVVRGDSAAYFCASSSGTDLAKNIQYFGAGTRLSVL.

The chain carries TRBV20-1 and TRBJ1-5; D is unresolved. The germline V and J ends were trimmed by 6 bases and 15 bases, with 18 bases remaining between them. The V gene's germline CDR1 is DFQATT and CDR2 SNEGSKA (reference sequence). The CDR3 consists of 11 residues. The chain's CDR3 is CSAPGILGWHF. The CDR3 DNA follows: TGCAGTGCCCCGGGGATTCTGGGCTGGCATTTT.

The chain has TRBV2 and TRBJ1-2, with TRBD1 matching over 7 bases. Unmatched junction bases numbered 9, after V lost 6 bases and J lost 8 bases. The CDR3 loop spans 13 amino acids. Germline V CDR1 and CDR2: SNHLY, FYNNEI. CDR3 protein: CASSSTGVNGYTF. The CDR3 nucleotides are TGTGCCAGCAGCAGCACAGGGGTGAACGGCTACACCTTC.

The chain recombines TRBV2 with TRBJ2-1; 9 bases are a match to TRBD2. This CDR3 has 15 amino acids. Losses at the gene ends were 8 bases for V and 5 bases for J; bases not matched to a gene: 10. CDR1 is SNHLY and CDR2 is FYNNEI in the germline V gene. Here the CDR3 reads CASAPTSGPNNEQFF. CDR3 DNA: TGTGCCAGCGCCCCGACTAGCGGCCCAAACAATGAGCAGTTCTTC.

The chain is built from TRBV18 and TRBJ2-3; D call uncertain. The CDR3 contains 13 residues. The V gene lost 3 bases and the J gene lost 6 bases, with 10 bases spanning the gap. CDR1 and CDR2 (germline): KGHSH, LQKENI. The CDR3 region is CASSPTIGDTQYF. CDR3 nucleotide sequence: TGTGCCAGCTCACCTACAATAGGGGATACGCAGTATTTT.

This clonotype was counted ten times or more. The CDR3 is CATSDRRLASGNTIYF. The CDR3, as DNA: TGTGCCACATCCGACCGCCGGTTAGCCTCTGGAAACACCATATATTTT. The chain is built from TRBV6-2 or TRBV6-3 and TRBJ1-3; D gene unclear. The V gene's germline CDR1 is MNHEY and CDR2 SVGEGT. Trimming stripped 10 bases from V and 0 bases from J, with 19 bases between. The CDR3 totals 16 residues.

The chain combines TRBV2 with TRBJ2-7, with 12 positions matching TRBD2. The germline V gene encodes CDR1 SNHLY and CDR2 FYNNEI. Losses at the gene ends were 1 base for V and 7 bases for J; bases not matched to a gene: 17. The CDR3 is 19 amino acids. The CDR3 sequence: CASSEVGRTSGMVNEEQYF. In DNA, the CDR3 is TGTGCCAGCAGTGAAGTTGGGAGGACTAGCGGGATGGTGAACGAAGAGCAGTACTTC.

This chain joins TRBV6-1 and TRBJ2-3, with 13 bases that match TRBD2. The CDR3 covers 20 residues. J gave up 5 bases and V 3 bases, and 17 bases lay outside the gene matches. Germline assignment: CDR1 MNHNS and CDR2 SASEGT. CDR3 nucleotide sequence: TGTGCCAGCAGTGATATAAAAACTAGCGGGGGGGCCAATCTGAGAGATACGCAGTATTTT. Its protein is CASSDIKTSGGANLRDTQYF.

The chain uses TRBV10-3 and TRBJ1-1, with D unresolved. The length of the CDR3 is 15 residues. Germline V CDR1 and CDR2: ENHRY, SYGVKD. V gave up 1 base and J gave up 2 bases, with 11 bases separating them. CDR3 protein: CAISEFWGVNTEAFF. The CDR3 DNA follows: TGTGCCATCAGTGAGTTTTGGGGAGTAAACACTGAAGCTTTCTTT.